The TCR beta chain under discussion was sequenced for a study of early T cells in non-severe SARS-CoV-2 infection. At the level of the study: The input, bulk RNA from unsorted whole blood, was sequenced, and chains were unpaired.

Findings and limits, study-wide: VDJdb-based annotation leaned toward anti-spike CD8 responses and missed private and CD4 specificities.

Deletions cut 0 bases from V and 3 bases from J, with 12 bases between. Germline V gene data show CDR1 as DFQATT and CDR2 as SNEGSKA (reference sequence). The CDR3 consists of 14 residues. This clonotype came up many times. The target antigen is unknown. Unique molecular identifiers were affixed to single, distinct cDNA molecules. TCRdb redid the calling of the 5' RACE reads with MiXCR, one entry per CDR3 protein. The sample lists more than 65,000 distinct CDR3 sequences; approximately 13% were seen once. This TCR was sampled from an adult who was a healthcare worker with PCR-confirmed SARS-CoV-2 infection or an uninfected control (not recorded which). The gene calls are TRBV20-1 and TRBJ2-7; D is perhaps TRBD2 (6 bases). The specimen sequenced was whole blood. CDR3 protein: CSARDQLRGYEQYF. CDR3 nucleotide sequence: TGCAGTGCTAGAGATCAGTTGCGGGGCTACGAGCAGTACTTC.